The T cell receptor (beta chain) described here comes from a study of cytomegalovirus exposure and HLA in healthy donors. Regarding the study as a whole: Across all donors, roughly uniform sequencing depth was an assumption of the presence/absence analyses.

PCR involved 60 Vbeta and 13 Jbeta primers. Some clones are missing from TCRdb's copy, which holds only in-frame ones; the method was immunoSEQ multiplex PCR. The table records 200,000 to 250,000 clones, 82% of them present only once. In its sample, this clone was seen once. Its target is not known. The CDR3 is 15 residues long. V lost 2 bases and J lost 1; bases outside the gene matches: 4. Germline CDR1 ENHRY, CDR2 SYGVKD. The clonotype was recovered from a woman in her 40s in good health and CMV-seropositive. The J gene is TRBJ2-7, the V gene TRBV10-3; 8 nucleotides align to TRBD1. Sequenced input: PBMCs. CDR3 sequence (DNA): TGTGCCATCAGTGAGGACAGGGGTCCTTCCTACGAGCAGTACTTC. It specifies CAISEDRGPSYEQYF.